This is a list of T cell receptor beta chains from one sample in a study of PD-1 blockade in classical Hodgkin lymphoma. Profiling relied on immunoSEQ multiplex PCR, and the TCRdb table lists in-frame clones only, not all of them. The data show 20,000 to 30,000 clones, with approximately 80% seen just once and nearly 8% held by the top ten. This specimen consisted of peripheral blood mononuclear cells (PBMCs), obtained before the second cycle of nivolumab. These receptors originate from a human donor with classical Hodgkin lymphoma. Both conserved end residues are part of each CDR3. The order of the fields is CDR3 protein, CDR3 DNA, clone size, V gene, D gene, J gene. D genes are given only for firm matches. The size field is filled for only some rows; it gives once, few, many or a size class.

CASSRRSSGYRSYEQYF | TGCGCCAGCAGCCGGAGGAGTAGCGGGTACCGCTCCTACGAGCAGTACTTC | NA | TRBV5-1 | TRBD2 | TRBJ2-7
CASSPLTWTVSNQPQHF | TGTGCCAGCAGTCCGCTCACTTGGACAGTTAGCAATCAGCCCCAGCATTTT | NA | TRBV28 | NA | TRBJ1-5
CASSQGTASYEQYF | TGCGCCAGCAGCCAAGGGACAGCTTCCTACGAGCAGTACTTC | few | TRBV4-1 | NA | TRBJ2-7
CASAGGREADTQYF | TGTGCCAGCGCTGGGGGCAGGGAAGCTGATACGCAGTATTTT | NA | TRBV7-2 | NA | TRBJ2-3
CASSAGRDYNEQFF | TGTGCCAGCTCAGCAGGACGGGACTACAATGAGCAGTTCTTC | NA | TRBV18 | NA | TRBJ2-1
CASSLGLAGVGIQYF | TGTGCCAGCAGCTTAGGGCTAGCGGGAGTTGGCATTCAGTACTTC | NA | TRBV7-2 | TRBD2 | TRBJ2-4
CASSIDFPPGRWADTQYF | TGTGCCAGTAGTATAGATTTCCCACCTGGCCGATGGGCAGATACGCAGTATTTT | NA | TRBV19 | NA | TRBJ2-3
CASSLHWKAKNIQYF | TGTGCCAGCAGCCTCCATTGGAAGGCCAAAAACATTCAGTACTTC | NA | TRBV27 | NA | TRBJ2-4
CASRKTDTQYF | TGTGCCAGCCGAAAAACAGATACGCAGTATTTT | NA | TRBV11-3 | NA | TRBJ2-3
CSVELGDTQYF | TGCAGCGTTGAATTGGGAGATACGCAGTATTTT | NA | TRBV29-1 | NA | TRBJ2-3
CASSLGQQLYGYTF | TGTGCCAGCAGTTTGGGCCAGCAGCTTTATGGCTACACCTTC | NA | TRBV28 | NA | TRBJ1-2
CASRTGAMNTEAFF | TGTGCCAGTAGGACAGGGGCCATGAACACTGAAGCTTTCTTT | NA | TRBV19 | TRBD1 | TRBJ1-1
CASNTGTIAYEQYF | TGTGCCAGCAACACCGGGACGATTGCCTACGAGCAGTACTTC | NA | TRBV6-6 | NA | TRBJ2-7
CASSRLAGVITGELFF | TGTGCCAGCAGCCGACTAGCGGGAGTAATAACCGGGGAGCTGTTTTTT | NA | TRBV7-9 | TRBD2 | TRBJ2-2
CASSLATGGAYEQYF | TGTGCCAGCAGCTTAGCCACAGGGGGCGCCTACGAGCAGTACTTC | NA | TRBV7-8 | TRBD1 | TRBJ2-7
CASQGEGNQPQHF | TGTGCCAGCCAGGGGGAGGGCAATCAGCCCCAGCATTTT | NA | TRBV2 | TRBD1 | TRBJ1-5
CASSQARDGPSYEQYF | TGCGCCAGCAGTCAGGCTAGGGACGGTCCCTCCTACGAGCAGTACTTC | NA | TRBV23-1 | NA | TRBJ2-7
CASSFTSGRKYF | TGTGCCAGCAGCTTTACTAGCGGGAGGAAGTACTTC | NA | TRBV12-1 | NA | TRBJ2-7
CASSRPGLSNQPQHF | TGTGCCAGTAGCCGCCCCGGGTTGAGCAATCAGCCCCAGCATTTT | medium-sized | TRBV19 | NA | TRBJ1-5
CASSVGTNLPDTQYF | TGTGCCAGCAGCGTAGGGACAAACCTCCCAGATACGCAGTATTTT | NA | TRBV25-1 | NA | TRBJ2-3
CASSETSGSSAGELFF | TGTGCCAGCAGTGAAACGAGCGGGAGTTCAGCCGGGGAGCTGTTTTTT | NA | TRBV6-4 | TRBD2 | TRBJ2-2
CASSLAMWNTGELFF | TGTGCCAGCAGCTTAGCGATGTGGAACACCGGGGAGCTGTTTTTT | NA | TRBV7-2 | NA | TRBJ2-2
CASSSWTDQRNTIYF | TGTGCCAGTAGTTCTTGGACAGATCAAAGAAACACCATATATTTT | NA | TRBV19 | NA | TRBJ1-3
CASSPRQGGNTIYF | TGTGCCAGCTCACCACGCCAGGGTGGAAACACCATATATTTT | NA | TRBV18 | NA | TRBJ1-3
CASSRRETQYF | TGTGCCAGCAGCCGGCGGGAGACCCAGTACTTC | NA | TRBV11-1 | NA | TRBJ2-5
CASSLAPTSGFHNEQFF | TGTGCCAGCAGCTTAGCCCCGACTAGCGGGTTTCACAATGAGCAGTTCTTC | NA | TRBV7-2 | TRBD2 | TRBJ2-1
CASSPGTVEYQETQYF | TGTGCTAGCAGCCCGGGGACAGTTGAGTACCAAGAGACCCAGTACTTC | NA | TRBV7-7 | TRBD1 | TRBJ2-5